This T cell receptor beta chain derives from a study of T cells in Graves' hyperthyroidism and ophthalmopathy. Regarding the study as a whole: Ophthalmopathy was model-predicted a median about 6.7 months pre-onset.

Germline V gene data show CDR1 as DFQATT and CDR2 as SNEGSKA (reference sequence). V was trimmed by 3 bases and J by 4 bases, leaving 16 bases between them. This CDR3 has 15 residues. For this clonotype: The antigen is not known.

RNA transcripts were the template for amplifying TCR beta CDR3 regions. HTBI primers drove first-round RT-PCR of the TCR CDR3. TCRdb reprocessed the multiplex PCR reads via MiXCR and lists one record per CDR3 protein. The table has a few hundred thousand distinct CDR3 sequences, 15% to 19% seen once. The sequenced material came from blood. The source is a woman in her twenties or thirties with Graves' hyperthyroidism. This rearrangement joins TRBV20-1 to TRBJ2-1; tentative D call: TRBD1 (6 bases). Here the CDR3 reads CSASKGQSLYNEQFF. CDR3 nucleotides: TGCAGTGCTAGTAAGGGACAATCATTATACAATGAGCAGTTCTTC.